The sequence of this T cell receptor beta chain was determined in a study of shared clonotypes between healthy human individuals. As for the study in general: CD4 naive and CD4 memory each took three plates per donor, while CD8 naive took two and CD8 memory one. General study points: Having only a few donors restricted how much genetic and exposure-history diversity was captured. Lower generation probabilities were found for non-shared clonotypes than for those shared by all four donors. The study found 4.5% to 6% of naive CD4 clonotypes shared across a handful of donors.

This clone was counted between two and nine times. Its matching antigen is unknown. V was pared by 3 bases and J by 7 bases, with 9 bases of the junction left unmatched. The CDR3 totals 14 residues. Germline V lookup: CDR1 SEHNR, CDR2 FQNEAQ (reference sequence). Positive CCR7 selection of CD45RO-negative cells yielded the naive CD8 cells, and terminally differentiated effector memory CD45RA+ cells were excluded. Assay: immunoSEQ multiplex PCR; the TCRdb copy retains only in-frame clones and omits some. The sample gives under 2,000,000 clones, about 95% of which show up once; more than 0.9% is in the top ten.

The clonotype comes from a man between 18 and 35 years old in good health. Sequenced material: naive CD8+ T cells sorted from blood. The chain has TRBV7-9 and TRBJ2-7, with 7 bases identical to TRBD2. CDR3 loop: CASSFGEGPQEQYF. CDR3 coding DNA: TGTGCCAGCAGCTTCGGGGAGGGACCTCAGGAGCAGTACTTC.